The 23 T cell receptor beta chains below come from one sample, sequenced in a study of CD8+CD57+ T cells in acquired aplastic anemia. Study-level findings and limits: CD8+CD57+ cells from patients were less diverse than total CD4+ and CD8+ pools.

Genomic DNA, the template, was used for profiling of the TCR beta VDJ and CDR3. Each CDR3 protein is one row after TCRdb ran MiXCR on the reads. The sample carries roughly 17,000 distinct CDR3 sequences, roughly 37% recorded once. The patients chosen for sequencing had shown expansion of CD8+CD57+ cells (detected by flow cytometry). Antigens of these TCRs are unknown. The source material was CD8+CD57+ T cells sorted from PBMCs. Subset specified: bead-enriched CD8+CD57+ effector memory T cells from SAA patients. The receptors derive from a human donor with aplastic anemia.

This clonotype was seen repeatedly, ten times or more. CDR3 sequence: CASSQGTGLGYGYTF. The CDR3 DNA is TGTGCCAGCAGTCAGGGGACAGGTCTTGGCTATGGCTACACCTTC. The V and J genes are TRBV12-3 or TRBV12-4 and TRBJ1-2; 8 positions match TRBD1. The CDR3 consists of 15 residues. Losses at the gene ends were 5 bases for V and 4 bases for J; bases not matched to a gene: 9.

This clonotype was recorded at least ten times. This sequence joins TRBV7-9 and TRBJ2-3; 11 bases map to TRBD2. The CDR3 is made up of 17 amino acids. Germline assignment: CDR1 SEHNR and CDR2 FQNEAQ (reference sequence). The trim removed 6 bases at V and 1 base at J, leaving 9 bases unmatched. DNA for the CDR3: TGTGCCAGCAGACCTTCCCTAGCGGGGGGTCGCACAGATACGCAGTATTTT. This codes for CASRPSLAGGRTDTQYF.

Note on this clonotype: One junction end does not reproduce the germline sequence, and a read error may be involved. This sequence joins TRBV4-3 and TRBJ2-7; no reliable D call. CDR1 and CDR2 from the germline V gene are LGHNA and YSLEER. CDR3 size: 14 residues. The CDR3 nucleotides are TGCACCAGCAGCCAAGTCCTCATTGGGTACGAGCAGTACTTC. Amino acid sequence: CTSSQVLIGYEQYF.

In its sample, this clonotype was seen a few times. The rearrangement links TRBV29-1 to TRBJ2-3; 8 bases agree with TRBD1. CDR3 length equals 14 residues. After removal of 8 bases from V and 0 bases from J, the junction contained 7 bases not matched to a gene. The V gene's germline CDR1 is SQVTM and CDR2 ANQGSEA. The CDR3 spells CSLRTGTSTDTQYF. CDR3 DNA: TGCAGCTTGCGGACAGGGACGAGCACAGATACGCAGTATTTT.

The chain is built from TRBV15 and TRBJ2-1; D unresolved. The germline CDR1 and CDR2 sequences are LNHNV and YYDKDF (reference sequence). The V end lost 3 bases, the J end lost 10 bases, and 13 bases lay between the germline ends. The CDR3 is 13 residues long. The CDR3 DNA follows: TGTGCCACCAGCAGCCCGACGGAGCCGGAGCAGTTCTTC. Amino acids: CATSSPTEPEQFF.

There are a few counts of this clonotype. The chain recombines TRBV29-1 with TRBJ1-2; D remains ambiguous. CDR3 size: 12 residues. Per germline, CDR1 SQVTM and CDR2 ANQGSEA. The CDR3 nucleotides read TGCACCTCGGGCGATCTTAACTATGGCTACACCTTC. It specifies CTSGDLNYGYTF.

This clonotype showed up just a few times. The V and J genes are TRBV7-9 and TRBJ1-2; D not resolved. Germline CDR1 and CDR2: SEHNR and FQNEAQ (reference sequence). Deletions cut 2 bases from V and 6 bases from J, with 7 bases between. CDR3 length equals 12 residues. For the CDR3, the DNA is TGTGCCAGCAGCTTAAACGTCGATGGCTACACCTTC. This gives the protein CASSLNVDGYTF.

This clonotype was picked up many times. An end of the junction differs from the germline gene, which may be a read error. The rearrangement uses TRBV7-7 and TRBJ1-3; perhaps TRBD1 as D (5 bases). Germline CDR1 and CDR2: SSHAT and FNYEAQ (reference sequence). The CDR3 is made up of 15 amino acids. CDR3 DNA sequence: TGTGCTAGCAGCTTAGGTCCGGGGGCTGGAAACACCATATATTTT. Protein sequence: CASSLGPGAGNTIYF.

The chain is built from TRBV25-1 and TRBJ2-2; 11 bases are a match to TRBD2. CDR1 is MGHDK and CDR2 is SYGVNS in the germline V gene. This CDR3 is 15 amino acids long. Unmatched junction bases numbered 8, after V lost 7 bases and J lost 7 bases. The DNA of the CDR3 is TGTGCCAGCACAGCACTAGCGGGAGCGGGCGGGGAGCTGTTTTTT. It encodes CASTALAGAGGELFF.

The chain is built from TRBV7-4 and TRBJ1-1; D remains ambiguous. The CDR3 contains 13 residues. Germline V lookup: CDR1 SGHVT, CDR2 SQSDAQ. The germline V and J ends were trimmed by 6 bases and 0 bases, with 8 bases remaining between them. The CDR3 DNA follows: TGTGCCAGCAGTTTGCTGATGAACACTGAAGCTTTCTTT. This sequence encodes CASSLLMNTEAFF.

This clonotype has at least ten counts. The chain recombines TRBV19 with TRBJ2-1; 9 bases match TRBD2. Germline V lookup: CDR1 LNHDA, CDR2 SQIVND (reference sequence). This CDR3 spans 14 amino acids. Unmatched junction bases numbered 7, after V lost 9 bases and J lost 4 bases. The CDR3, as DNA: TGTGCCAGCAGACCTAGCGGGGTTTACAATGAGCAGTTCTTC. Protein product: CASRPSGVYNEQFF.

V usage is TRBV5-1 and J usage is TRBJ2-5; no reliable D call. The ends were cut back, 0 bases at V and 3 bases at J, with 6 bases in the middle. CDR3 size: 13 residues. Germline V gene lookup returns CDR1 SGHRS and CDR2 YFSETQ. For the CDR3, the DNA is TGCGCCAGCAGCTTGGGCTGGGAAGAGACCCAGTACTTC. Residues: CASSLGWEETQYF.

CDR3 nucleotides: TGTGCCAGCAGTAATGATCCCTCTGGGGCCAACGTCCTGACTTTC. Translation gives CASSNDPSGANVLTF. J is TRBJ2-6 and V is TRBV6-5, with unresolved D. The CDR3 loop spans 15 amino acids. Trimming pared 5 bases from V and 0 bases from J, leaving 8 bases between. Germline V lookup: CDR1 MNHEY, CDR2 SVGAGI.

In its sample, this clonotype was seen many times. The chain couples TRBV10-3 to TRBJ2-3, with TRBD1 identical over 8 bases. With 2 bases clipped from V and 6 bases from J, the junction kept 10 bases outside the gene matches. CDR3 length: 16 residues. The germline V gene has CDR1 ENHRY and CDR2 SYGVKD. The CDR3 DNA follows: TGTGCCATCAGTGAGGCCTTCGCGACAGGGGATGATACGCAGTATTTT. Protein product: CAISEAFATGDDTQYF.

The rearrangement links TRBV9 to TRBJ2-7, with a possible D match to TRBD2 (6 bases). This CDR3 is built from 15 residues. V lost 3 bases, J lost 5 bases, and 18 bases lay in between. The germline V gene encodes CDR1 SGDLS and CDR2 YYNGEE. For the CDR3, the DNA is TGTGCCAGCAGCGCGGCGGGGCAGGGAAAAGACGAGCAGTACTTC. Protein sequence: CASSAAGQGKDEQYF.

This clonotype was picked up many times. V usage is TRBV2 and J usage is TRBJ1-4; D is unclear. Trimming shortened V by 0 bases and J by 6 bases, and 11 bases separated the two germline ends. This CDR3 has 15 amino acids. Per the germline V gene, CDR1 is SNHLY and CDR2 is FYNNEI. The CDR3: CASSEAVVVDEKLFF. In nucleotides, the CDR3 is TGTGCCAGCAGTGAAGCGGTCGTAGTAGATGAAAAACTGTTTTTT.

This clonotype was observed a few times. The genes are TRBV20-1 and TRBJ1-1, with 9 nucleotides matching TRBD1. This CDR3 has 13 residues. CDR1 DFQATT and CDR2 SNEGSKA come from the germline V gene (reference sequence). The ends lost 1 base at V and 3 bases at J; junction bases unmatched: 0. Here the CDR3 reads CSARGQGDTEAFF. The CDR3 DNA reads TGCAGTGCTAGAGGACAGGGGGACACTGAAGCTTTCTTT.

A word on this clonotype: Germline is not matched at one junction end, which may reflect a read error. The chain carries TRBV11-3 and TRBJ2-7, with D possibly being TRBD1 or TRBD2 (5 bases each). CDR1 is SGHNT, CDR2 YENEEA, per germline. There are 13 residues in the CDR3. CDR3: CASSYSTGAASRF. The CDR3 nucleotides read TGTGCCAGCAGCTACTCCACCGGGGCCGCTAGCCGCTTC.

The chain carries TRBV11-1 and TRBJ2-1; D tentatively fits TRBD1 or TRBD2 (5 bases each). Trimming cost V 2 bases and J 4 bases, with 18 bases left between them. There are 17 residues in the CDR3. Germline V CDR1 and CDR2: SGHAT, FQDESV (reference sequence). The CDR3 DNA reads TGTGCCAGCAGCTTACGGCCGGGACCCGGCCCGTACAATGAGCAGTTCTTC. This encodes CASSLRPGPGPYNEQFF. The full variable domain, rest sourced from reference TRBV11-1 and TRBJ2-1, is EAEVAQSPRYKITEKSQAVAFWCDPISGHATLYWYRQILGQGPELLVQFQDESVVDDSQLPKDRFSAERLKGVDSTLKIQPAELGDSAMYLCASSLRPGPGPYNEQFFGPGTRLTVL.

This clonotype counts as medium-sized. The V gene is TRBV7-9, the J gene TRBJ2-6; tentative D call: TRBD1 (6 bases). V was trimmed by 5 bases and J by 1 base, leaving 18 bases between them. The V gene's germline CDR1 is SEHNR and CDR2 FQNEAQ (reference sequence). This CDR3 is built from 18 residues. CDR3 residues: CASSRSDSRNSGANVLTF. CDR3 in DNA: TGTGCCAGCAGCCGATCGGACAGTCGGAATTCTGGGGCCAACGTCCTGACTTTC.

This clonotype has a count of ten or more. The chain combines TRBV28 with TRBJ1-2; D is unresolved. The germline V gene has CDR1 MDHEN and CDR2 SYDVKM. Trimming pared 2 bases from V and 4 bases from J, leaving 8 bases between. The CDR3 length is 13 residues. The CDR3 nucleotides are TGTGCCAGCAGTTTACGGGGAACCTATGGCTACACCTTC. Translated: CASSLRGTYGYTF.

The chain couples TRBV19 to TRBJ2-7; TRBD1 aligns across 7 bases. The CDR3 covers 14 residues. Trimming cost V 3 bases and J 4 bases; bases outside gene matches: 6. Germline V gives CDR1 LNHDA, CDR2 SQIVND (reference sequence). CDR3 loop: CASSIGQARYEQYF. The CDR3 DNA reads TGTGCCAGTAGTATTGGACAGGCAAGGTACGAGCAGTACTTC.

The chain has TRBV20-1 and TRBJ2-7; 8 bases are a match to TRBD1. Germline V gene lookup returns CDR1 DFQATT and CDR2 SNEGSKA (reference sequence). With V trimmed by 6 bases and J by 3 bases, 13 bases remained unmatched. CDR3 size: 15 residues. CDR3 protein: CSAHQPGQANYEQYF. Written as DNA, the CDR3 is TGCAGTGCCCACCAGCCGGGACAGGCCAACTACGAGCAGTACTTC.